This T cell receptor beta chain appears in the sequencing data of a study of cytotoxic CD8 clonotypes in ibrutinib-treated CLL. About the research overall: Mean productive templates were roughly 280,000; mean productive rearrangements were over 80,000. Study observations and caveats: Rare overall, public clonotypes shrank or held steady under therapy.

A note on this clone: Its antigen is as yet unknown.

The method was immunoSEQ multiplex PCR; TCRdb's version includes in-frame clones alone and lacks a portion of them. The sample lists approximately 170,000 clones, approximately 91% occurring once. Germline CDR1 reads MNHNY; CDR2 reads SVGAGI (reference sequence). The CDR3 runs to 13 residues. Trimming took 4 bases from V and 4 from J; bases not matched to a gene: 2. The TCR was taken from a human donor with chronic lymphocytic leukemia. V and J are TRBV6-6 and TRBJ1-1; TRBD1 matches at 8 bases. The starting material was PBMCs, obtained at disease progression, from a patient treated with ibrutinib. CDR3 sequence (DNA): TGTGCCAGCAGTTCCGGACAGGGCACTGAAGCTTTCTTT. It yields the protein CASSSGQGTEAFF.